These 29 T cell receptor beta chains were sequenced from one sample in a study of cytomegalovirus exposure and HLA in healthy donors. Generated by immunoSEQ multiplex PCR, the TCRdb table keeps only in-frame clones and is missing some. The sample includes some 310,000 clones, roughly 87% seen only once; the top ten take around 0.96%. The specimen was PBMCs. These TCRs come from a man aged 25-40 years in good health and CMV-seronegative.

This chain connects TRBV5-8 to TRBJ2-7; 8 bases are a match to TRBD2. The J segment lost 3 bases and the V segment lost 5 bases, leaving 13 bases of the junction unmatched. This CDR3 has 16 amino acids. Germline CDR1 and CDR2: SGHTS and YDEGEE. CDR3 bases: TGTGCCAGCAGTAATATTCCGGGACTAGGCTTCTACGAGCAGTACTTC. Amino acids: CASSNIPGLGFYEQYF.

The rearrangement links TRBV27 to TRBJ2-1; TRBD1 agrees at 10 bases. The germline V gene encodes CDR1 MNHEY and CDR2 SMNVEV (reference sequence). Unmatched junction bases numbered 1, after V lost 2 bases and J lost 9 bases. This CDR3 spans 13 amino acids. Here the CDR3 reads CASSLGTGAEQFF. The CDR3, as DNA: TGTGCCAGCAGTTTAGGGACAGGGGCTGAGCAGTTCTTC.

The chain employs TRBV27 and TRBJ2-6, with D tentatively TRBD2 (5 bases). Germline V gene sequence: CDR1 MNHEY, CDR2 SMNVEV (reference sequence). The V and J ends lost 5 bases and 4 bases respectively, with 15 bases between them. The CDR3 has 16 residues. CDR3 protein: CASSIMRPGGANVLTF. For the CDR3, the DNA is TGTGCCAGCAGTATTATGCGGCCGGGAGGGGCCAACGTCCTGACTTTC.

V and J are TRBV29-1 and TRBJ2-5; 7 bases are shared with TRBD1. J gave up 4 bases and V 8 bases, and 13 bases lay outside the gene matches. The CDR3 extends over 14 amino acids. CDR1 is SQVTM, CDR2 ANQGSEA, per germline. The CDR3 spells CSTDTGAFGETQYF. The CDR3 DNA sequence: TGCAGCACTGACACAGGGGCATTCGGAGAGACCCAGTACTTC.

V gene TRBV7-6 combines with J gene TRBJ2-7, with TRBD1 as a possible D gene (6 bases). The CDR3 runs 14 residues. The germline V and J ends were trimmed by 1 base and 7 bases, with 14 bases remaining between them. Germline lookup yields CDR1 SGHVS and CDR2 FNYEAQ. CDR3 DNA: TGTGCCAGCAGCTTAGGGGGGCCGGAGAGGGAGCAGTACTTC. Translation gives CASSLGGPEREQYF.

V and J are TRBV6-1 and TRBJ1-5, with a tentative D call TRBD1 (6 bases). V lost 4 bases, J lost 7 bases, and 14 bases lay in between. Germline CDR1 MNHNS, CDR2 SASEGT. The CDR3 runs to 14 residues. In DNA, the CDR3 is TGTGCCAGCAGTGGGGGGGGCCGTGGGCAGCCCCAGCATTTT. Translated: CASSGGGRGQPQHF.

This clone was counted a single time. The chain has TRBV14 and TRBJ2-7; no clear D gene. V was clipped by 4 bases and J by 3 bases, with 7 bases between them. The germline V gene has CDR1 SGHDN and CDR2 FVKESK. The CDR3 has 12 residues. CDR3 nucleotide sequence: TGTGCCAGCAGCCCCCAGAACTACGAGCAGTACTTC. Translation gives CASSPQNYEQYF.

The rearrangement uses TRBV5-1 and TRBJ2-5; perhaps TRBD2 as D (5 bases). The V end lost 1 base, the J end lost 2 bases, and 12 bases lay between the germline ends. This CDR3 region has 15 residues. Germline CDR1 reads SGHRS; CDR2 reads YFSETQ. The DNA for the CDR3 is TGCGCCAGCAGCTTGTGGGTCGGGGTGCAAGAGACCCAGTACTTC. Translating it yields CASSLWVGVQETQYF.

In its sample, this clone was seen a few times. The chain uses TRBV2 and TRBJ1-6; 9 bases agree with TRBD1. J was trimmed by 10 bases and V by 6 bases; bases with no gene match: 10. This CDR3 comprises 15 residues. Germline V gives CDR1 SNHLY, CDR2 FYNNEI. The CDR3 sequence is CASRTGTGTGSPLHF. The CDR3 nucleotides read TGTGCCAGCAGAACCGGGACAGGGACGGGATCACCCCTCCACTTT. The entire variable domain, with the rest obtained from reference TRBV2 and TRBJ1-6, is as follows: EPEVTQTPSHQVTQMGQEVILRCVPISNHLYFYWYRQILGQKVEFLVSFYNNEISEKSEIFDDQFSVERPDGSNFTLKIRSTKLEDSAMYFCASRTGTGTGSPLHFGNGTRLTVT.

For the CDR3, the DNA is TGTGCCAGCAGCGTAGGTTCGAGGTCCTATGGCTACACCTTC. It codes for CASSVGSRSYGYTF. The chain carries TRBV9 and TRBJ1-2; no clear D. V lost 0 bases and J 4 bases, leaving 10 bases between the germline ends. The CDR3 is made up of 14 amino acids. CDR1 is SGDLS and CDR2 is YYNGEE in the germline V gene.

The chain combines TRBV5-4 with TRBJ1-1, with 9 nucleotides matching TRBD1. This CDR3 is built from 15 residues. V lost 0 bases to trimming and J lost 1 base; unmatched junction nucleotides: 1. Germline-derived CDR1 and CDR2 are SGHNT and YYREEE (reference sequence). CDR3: CASSLDRGRNTEAFF. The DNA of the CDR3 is TGTGCCAGCAGCTTGGACAGGGGGCGGAACACTGAAGCTTTCTTT.

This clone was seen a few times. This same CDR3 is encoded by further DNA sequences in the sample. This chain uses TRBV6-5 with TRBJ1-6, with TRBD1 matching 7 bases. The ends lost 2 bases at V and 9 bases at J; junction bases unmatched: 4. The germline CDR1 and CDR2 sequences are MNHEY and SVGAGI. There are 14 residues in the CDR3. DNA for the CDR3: TGTGCCAGCAGTTACCGACAGGGAGGTTCACCCCTCCACTTT. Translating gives CASSYRQGGSPLHF.

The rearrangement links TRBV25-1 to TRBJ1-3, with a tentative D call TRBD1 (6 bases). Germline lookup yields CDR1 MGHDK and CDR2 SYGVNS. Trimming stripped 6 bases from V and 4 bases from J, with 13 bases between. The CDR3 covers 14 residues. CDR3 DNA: TGTGCCAGCAGCCGAGGGACATCCGGAAACACCATATATTTT. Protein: CASSRGTSGNTIYF.

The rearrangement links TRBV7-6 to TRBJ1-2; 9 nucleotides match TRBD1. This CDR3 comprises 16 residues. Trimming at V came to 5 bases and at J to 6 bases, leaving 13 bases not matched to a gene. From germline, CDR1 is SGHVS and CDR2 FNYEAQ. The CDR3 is CASSPHGATGGNGYTF. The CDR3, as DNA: TGTGCCAGCAGCCCCCACGGCGCCACAGGGGGCAATGGCTACACCTTC. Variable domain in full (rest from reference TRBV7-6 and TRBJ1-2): GAGVSQSPRYKVTKRGQDVALRCDPISGHVSLYWYRQALGQGPEFLTYFNYEAQQDKSGLPNDRFSAERPEGSISTLTIQRTEQRDSAMYRCASSPHGATGGNGYTFGSGTRLTVV.

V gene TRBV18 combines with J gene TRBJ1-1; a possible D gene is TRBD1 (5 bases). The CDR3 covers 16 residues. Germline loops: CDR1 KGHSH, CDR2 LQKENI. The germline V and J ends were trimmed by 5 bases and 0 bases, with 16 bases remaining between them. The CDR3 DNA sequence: TGTGCCAGCTCATCGAACACCGGGGGATTGAACACTGAAGCTTTCTTT. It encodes CASSSNTGGLNTEAFF. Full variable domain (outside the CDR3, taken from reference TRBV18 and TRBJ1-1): NAGVMQNPRHLVRRRGQEARLRCSPMKGHSHVYWYRQLPEEGLKFMVYLQKENIIDESGMPKERFSAEFPKEGPSILRIQQVVRGDSAAYFCASSSNTGGLNTEAFFGQGTRLTVV.

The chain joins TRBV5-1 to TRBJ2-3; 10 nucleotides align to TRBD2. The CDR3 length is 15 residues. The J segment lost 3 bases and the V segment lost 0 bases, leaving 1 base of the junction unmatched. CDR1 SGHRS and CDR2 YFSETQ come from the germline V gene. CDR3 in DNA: TGCGCCAGCAGCTTGGCACTAGCGGGGACAGATACGCAGTATTTT. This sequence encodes CASSLALAGTDTQYF. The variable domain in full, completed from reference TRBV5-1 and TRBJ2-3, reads KAGVTQTPRYLIKTRGQQVTLSCSPISGHRSVSWYQQTPGQGLQFLFEYFSETQRNKGNFPGRFSGRQFSNSRSEMNVSTLELGDSALYLCASSLALAGTDTQYFGPGTRLTVL.

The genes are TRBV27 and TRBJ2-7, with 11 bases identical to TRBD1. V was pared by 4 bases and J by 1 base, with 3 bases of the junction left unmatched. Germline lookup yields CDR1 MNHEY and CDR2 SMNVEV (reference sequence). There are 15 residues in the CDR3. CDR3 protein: CASSSGQGVSYEQYF. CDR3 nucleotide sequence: TGTGCCAGCAGTTCGGGACAGGGGGTATCCTACGAGCAGTACTTC.

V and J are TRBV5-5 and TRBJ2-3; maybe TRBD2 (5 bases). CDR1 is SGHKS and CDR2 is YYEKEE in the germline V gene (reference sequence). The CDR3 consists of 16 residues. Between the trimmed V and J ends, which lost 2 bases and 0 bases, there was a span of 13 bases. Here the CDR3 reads CASSFLAGASTDTQYF. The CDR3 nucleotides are TGTGCCAGCAGCTTCCTGGCGGGCGCTAGCACAGATACGCAGTATTTT.

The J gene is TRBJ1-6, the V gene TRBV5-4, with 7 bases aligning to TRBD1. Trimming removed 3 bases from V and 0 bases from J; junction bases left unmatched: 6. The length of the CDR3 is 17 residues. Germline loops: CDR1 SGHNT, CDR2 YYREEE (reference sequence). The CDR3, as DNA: TGTGCCAGCAGCTCCAGACAGGGAAGCTCCTATAATTCACCCCTCCACTTT. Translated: CASSSRQGSSYNSPLHF.

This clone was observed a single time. This CDR3 is CASSSTGGFQPQHF. DNA of the CDR3: TGTGCCAGCAGCTCGACAGGGGGCTTTCAGCCCCAGCATTTT. The V and J genes are TRBV5-6 and TRBJ1-5, with 10 nucleotides matching TRBD1. The CDR3 loop spans 14 amino acids. Trimming took 3 bases from V and 6 from J; bases not matched to a gene: 3. Looked up from germline, CDR1 is SGHDT and CDR2 is YYEEEE. Full variable domain (rest looked up from reference TRBV5-6 and TRBJ1-5): DAGVTQSPTHLIKTRGQQVTLRCSPKSGHDTVSWYQQALGQGPQFIFQYYEEEERQRGNFPDRFSGHQFPNYSSELNVNALLLGDSALYLCASSSTGGFQPQHFGDGTRLSIL.

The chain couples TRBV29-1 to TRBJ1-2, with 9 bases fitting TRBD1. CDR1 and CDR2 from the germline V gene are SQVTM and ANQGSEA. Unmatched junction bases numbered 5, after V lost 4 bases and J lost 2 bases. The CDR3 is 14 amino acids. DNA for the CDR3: TGCAGCGTTGTGGGGGACAGGGCCAACTATGGCTACACCTTC. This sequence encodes CSVVGDRANYGYTF.

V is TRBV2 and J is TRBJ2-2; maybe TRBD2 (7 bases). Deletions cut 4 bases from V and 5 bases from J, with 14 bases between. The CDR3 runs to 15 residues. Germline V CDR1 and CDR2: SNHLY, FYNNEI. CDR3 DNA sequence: TGTGCCAGCAGTGTAAGGGGGGGAGGTACCGGGGAGCTGTTTTTT. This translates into CASSVRGGGTGELFF.

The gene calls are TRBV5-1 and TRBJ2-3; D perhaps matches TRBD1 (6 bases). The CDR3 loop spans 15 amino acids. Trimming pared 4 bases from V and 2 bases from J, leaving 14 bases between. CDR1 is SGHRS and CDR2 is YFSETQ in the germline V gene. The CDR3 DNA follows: TGCGCCAGCAGCCCGCCCCGGACAGACACAGATACGCAGTATTTT. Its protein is CASSPPRTDTDTQYF.

In DNA, the CDR3 is TGTGCCAGCAGACAAAGAAGCTCCTACGAGCAGTACTTC. Its protein is CASRQRSSYEQYF. The chain has TRBV6-5 and TRBJ2-7; D unresolved. The germline V gene has CDR1 MNHEY and CDR2 SVGAGI. Trimming removed 6 bases at V and 0 bases at J, with 9 bases between. The CDR3 length is 13 residues.

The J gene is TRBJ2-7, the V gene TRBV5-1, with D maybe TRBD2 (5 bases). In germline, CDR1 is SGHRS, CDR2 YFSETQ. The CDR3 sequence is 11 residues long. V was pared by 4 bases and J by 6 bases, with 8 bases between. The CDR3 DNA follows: TGCGCCAGCAGCGTCGCGGGCGAGCAGTACTTC. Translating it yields CASSVAGEQYF.

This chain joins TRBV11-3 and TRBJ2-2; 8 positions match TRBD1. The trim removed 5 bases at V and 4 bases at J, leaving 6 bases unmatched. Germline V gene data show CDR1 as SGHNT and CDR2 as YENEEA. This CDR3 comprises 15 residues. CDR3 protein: CASSLGQGRTGELFF. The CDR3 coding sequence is TGTGCCAGCAGCCTTGGACAGGGACGCACCGGGGAGCTGTTTTTT.

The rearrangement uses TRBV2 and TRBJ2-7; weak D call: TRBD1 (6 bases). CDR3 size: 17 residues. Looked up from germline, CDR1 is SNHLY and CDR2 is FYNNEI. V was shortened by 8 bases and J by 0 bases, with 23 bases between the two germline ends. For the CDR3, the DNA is TGTGCCAGCTTACCTTCCGGGACACCGATTAGCTCCTACGAGCAGTACTTC. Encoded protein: CASLPSGTPISSYEQYF.

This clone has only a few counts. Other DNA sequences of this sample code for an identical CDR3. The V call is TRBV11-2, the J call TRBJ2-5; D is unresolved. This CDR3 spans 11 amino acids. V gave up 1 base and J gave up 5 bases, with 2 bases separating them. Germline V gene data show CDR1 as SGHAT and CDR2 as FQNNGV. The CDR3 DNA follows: TGTGCCAGCAGCTTAGCTGAGACCCAGTACTTC. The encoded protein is CASSLAETQYF.

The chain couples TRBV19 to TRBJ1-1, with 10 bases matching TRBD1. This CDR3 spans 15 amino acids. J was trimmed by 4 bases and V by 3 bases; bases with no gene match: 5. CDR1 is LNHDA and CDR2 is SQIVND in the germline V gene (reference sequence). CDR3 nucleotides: TGTGCCAGTAGTATGACAGGGGGCCGGGTCACTGAAGCTTTCTTT. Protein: CASSMTGGRVTEAFF.